Listed below are T cell receptor beta chains from one sample, sequenced in a study of blood T cell repertoires in COVID-19. Here immunoSEQ multiplex PCR was the method, and the copy in TCRdb shows in-frame clones only, minus some. The top ten clones hold under 0.6% of a sample with tens of thousands of clones, about 90% of them seen once. Source material: peripheral blood. These receptors were collected from a man aged 50 to 60 with COVID-19, enrolled during active disease. The CDR3 runs from the conserved cysteine through the conserved F or W. The D gene is left open where the match is weak. Only part of the rows carry a size: once, few, many, or a class if the clone is expanded.

>once|TRBD1|TRBV6-5|TRBJ2-7|14
TGTGCCAGCAGTTATGGGACAGGGTACTACGAGCAGTACTTC
CASSYGTGYYEQYF
>.|TRBD1|TRBV5-5|TRBJ2-7|14
TGTGCCAGCAGCTTCCTGGACAGGGGGTACGAGCAGTACTTC
CASSFLDRGYEQYF
>.|TRBD1|TRBV6-6|TRBJ1-4|14
TGTGCCGGCAGGGTGACAGGGGGACATGAAAAACTGTTTTTT
CAGRVTGGHEKLFF
>.|.|TRBV28|TRBJ2-5|15
TGTGCCAGCAGTTTAGACGGACTACAGCAAGAGACCCAGTACTTC
CASSLDGLQQETQYF
>.|TRBD1|TRBV7-9|TRBJ2-4|12
TGTGCCAGCGGGACAGGGAAAAACATTCAGTACTTC
CASGTGKNIQYF
>.|TRBD1|TRBV18|TRBJ1-1|15
TGTGCCAGCTCACCACCGGGACAGGGTTACACTGAAGCTTTCTTT
CASSPPGQGYTEAFF
>.|.|TRBV7-2|TRBJ1-5|14
TGTGCCAGCAGCTTCGGGACTCTGTCTCAGCCCCAGCATTTT
CASSFGTLSQPQHF
>.|.|TRBV5-5|TRBJ1-1|15
TGTGCCAGCAGCTTGGAGGGACTGATGAACACTGAAGCTTTCTTT
CASSLEGLMNTEAFF
>.|TRBD1|TRBV6-2/TRBV6-3|TRBJ1-5|14
TGTGCCAGCAGTAGACAGGGGGGCAATCAGCCCCAGCATTTT
CASSRQGGNQPQHF
>.|TRBD1|TRBV23-1|TRBJ2-7|16
TGCGCCAGCAGTCAATTGGGTAGACAGGGGGCGTACGAGCAGTACTTC
CASSQLGRQGAYEQYF
>.|.|TRBV29-1|TRBJ1-1|12
TGCAGCGTTCTTGTGTTGAACACTGAAGCTTTCTTT
CSVLVLNTEAFF
>.|.|TRBV6-5|TRBJ2-3|16
TGTGCCAGCAGTTACTTGGGCGGGGCCCGCCCCGAAACGCAGTATTTT
CASSYLGGARPETQYF
>.|.|TRBV9|TRBJ2-7|15
TGTGCCAGCAGTAAGACTATTAGTGGGGACTACGAGCAGTACTTC
CASSKTISGDYEQYF
>.|TRBD1|TRBV4-2|TRBJ1-5|15
TGTGCCAGCAGCCAAGTGCGACAGGGGGATCAGCCCCAGCATTTT
CASSQVRQGDQPQHF
>.|.|TRBV3-1/TRBV3-2|TRBJ1-2|13
TGTGCCAGCAGCCGGGGGGCTAACTATGGCTACACCTTC
CASSRGANYGYTF
>.|TRBD1|TRBV10-3|TRBJ2-2|13
TGTGCCATCAGTGACAGGGGGCCCGGGGAGCTGTTTTTT
CAISDRGPGELFF
>.|TRBD1|TRBV6-5|TRBJ1-4|13
TGTGCCAGCAGCGGGACAGGAAATGAAAAACTGTTTTTT
CASSGTGNEKLFF
>.|.|TRBV11-1|TRBJ1-2|15
TGTGCCAGCAGCCCTCAAGGGGGACCTAACTATGGCTACACCTTC
CASSPQGGPNYGYTF
>.|TRBD2|TRBV7-2|TRBJ2-7|16
TGTGCCAGCAGCTCGCTGCCTAGCGGGAGCTCCTACGAGCAGTACTTC
CASSSLPSGSSYEQYF
>.|.|TRBV9|TRBJ2-1|14
TGTGCCAGCAGCGTATCCCCAGGGTCAATTGAGCAGTTCTTC
CASSVSPGSIEQFF
>once|TRBD2|TRBV5-1|TRBJ2-3|15
TGCGCCAGCAGCTTACTAGCGGGCACTACAGATACGCAGTATTTT
CASSLLAGTTDTQYF
>.|TRBD1|TRBV28|TRBJ2-7|14
TGTGCCAGCAGTTCGGGGACAGGGCCCTACGAGCAGTACTTC
CASSSGTGPYEQYF
>once|TRBD1|TRBV5-5|TRBJ1-3|15
TGTGCCAGCAGCAGGGAGACAGGGGCTGGAAACACCATATATTTT
CASSRETGAGNTIYF
>.|TRBD2|TRBV7-8|TRBJ2-1|18
TGTGCCAGCAGCTTAGATCGCCCGGGCGGGAGGTATTACAATGAGCAGTTCTTC
CASSLDRPGGRYYNEQFF
>.|.|TRBV7-2|TRBJ1-5|14
TGTGCCAGCAGCCAAGACACTAGCAATCAGCCCCAGCATTTT
CASSQDTSNQPQHF
>once|.|TRBV7-9|TRBJ2-7|14
TGTGCCAGCAGCTTAGTAGCAACCTCCTACGAGCAGTACTTC
CASSLVATSYEQYF
>.|TRBD2|TRBV5-5|TRBJ2-3|16
TGTGCCAGCAGCTTGGGGCTAGCGGACCCCACAGATACGCAGTATTTT
CASSLGLADPTDTQYF
>.|TRBD2|TRBV19|TRBJ2-1|15
TGTGCCAGTAGTAAGGATGGGAGTAGCGGGAGATGGCAGTTCTTC
CASSKDGSSGRWQFF